This passage covers 29 T cell receptor beta chains from one sample sequenced in a study of Graves' ophthalmopathy and Graves' hyperthyroidism. The TCR beta CDR3 regions underwent amplification from RNA transcripts. An initial RT-PCR round employing HTBI primers preceded a second-round multiplex PCR. TCRdb ran MiXCR on the multiplex PCR reads and lists one entry per CDR3 protein. The repertoire holds roughly 600,000 distinct CDR3 sequences, with about 35% as singletons. The specimen was peripheral blood or thyroid tissue (not recorded which). Receptors originate from an adult man with Graves' hyperthyroidism.

This clonotype was recorded many times. This rearrangement joins TRBV20-1 to TRBJ2-3; D ambiguous. CDR3 length: 11 residues. Germline CDR1 reads DFQATT; CDR2 reads SNEGSKA (reference sequence). V shed 3 bases and J shed 2 bases, with 3 bases lying between them. The CDR3 region has the DNA TGCAGTGCTAGTTCCACAGATACGCAGTATTTT. This gives the protein CSASSTDTQYF.

This clonotype was detected ten times or more. The chain links TRBV7-8 to TRBJ2-7; D is unresolved. V gave up 1 base and J gave up 2 bases, with 12 bases separating them. Germline CDR1 and CDR2: SGHVS and FQNEAQ. This CDR3 contains 15 residues. In DNA, the CDR3 is TGTGCCAGCAGCTTAGAGGAGTTCTCGGCCTACGAGCAGTACTTC. Its protein is CASSLEEFSAYEQYF.

The chain recombines TRBV7-2 with TRBJ2-5; 11 bases match TRBD2. The J segment lost 2 bases and the V segment lost 6 bases, leaving 5 bases of the junction unmatched. Germline CDR1 is SGHTA and CDR2 is FQGNSA. This CDR3 has 15 residues. CDR3 coding DNA: TGTGCCAGCAGACGGACTAGCGGGTTTCAAGAGACCCAGTACTTC. Translated, it gives CASRRTSGFQETQYF. Full variable domain (missing parts from reference TRBV7-2 and TRBJ2-5): GAGVSQSPSNKVTEKGKDVELRCDPISGHTALYWYRQSLGQGLEFLIYFQGNSAPDKSGLPSDRFSAERTGGSVSTLTIQRTQQEDSAVYLCASRRTSGFQETQYFGPGTRLLVL.

This clonotype was found a few times. The germline gene is not matched at one end of the junction; a read error may be the cause. The chain uses TRBV24-1 and TRBJ2-5, with D hard to call. Gene TRBJ2-1 matches the end of the DNA better, so the J call may be wrong. The germline gives CDR1 KGHDR, CDR2 SFDVKD. The CDR3 length is 13 residues. Here the CDR3 reads CATSEAGYSEQFF. The CDR3 DNA follows: TGTGCCACCAGTGAGGCTGGTTACAGTGAGCAGTTCTTC.

This clonotype appeared a few times. The chain uses TRBV5-4 and TRBJ1-4, with a tentative D call TRBD1 (6 bases). Germline-derived CDR1 and CDR2 are SGHNT and YYREEE (reference sequence). The ends were cut back, 2 bases at V and 5 bases at J, with 16 bases in the middle. There are 16 residues in the CDR3. The CDR3: CASSFSSAGANEKLFF. In nucleotides, the CDR3 is TGTGCCAGCAGCTTTTCGTCAGCGGGGGCCAATGAAAAACTGTTTTTT.

Notes on this clonotype: One end of the junction fails to match germline, which may point to a read error. The chain uses TRBV2 and TRBJ1-5; D uncertain. In germline, CDR1 is SNHLY, CDR2 FYNNEI. The CDR3 runs to 16 residues. The CDR3 DNA is TGCGTCAGCAGTGAGCCACGGGCGTTGCCATATCAGCCCCAGCATTTT. Protein sequence: CVSSEPRALPYQPQHF.

About this clonotype itself: The junction and the germline gene differ at one end; a read error may be behind it. The chain joins TRBV5-6 to TRBJ1-5, with 7 bases matching TRBD1. The germline V gene has CDR1 SGHDT and CDR2 YYEEEE. The CDR3 loop spans 14 amino acids. This CDR3 is CDSSSGTGNQPQHF. The CDR3 DNA sequence: TGTGACAGCAGCTCTGGGACAGGCAATCAGCCCCAGCATTTT.

The gene calls are TRBV5-6 and TRBJ2-3; the match to TRBD1 covers 10 bases. Germline assignment: CDR1 SGHDT and CDR2 YYEEEE. V shed 6 bases and J 2 bases; nucleotides not matched to a gene: 6. This CDR3 has 15 amino acids. CDR3 protein: CASTRTGGNTDTQYF. For the CDR3, the DNA is TGTGCCAGCACAAGGACAGGGGGAAACACAGATACGCAGTATTTT.

The genes are TRBV11-2 and TRBJ2-3; no reliable D call. The CDR3 contains 13 residues. Trimming stripped 1 base from V and 8 bases from J, with 10 bases between. The germline CDR1 and CDR2 sequences are SGHAT and FQNNGV. The CDR3 region is CASSLVFVSTQYF. The CDR3 coding sequence is TGTGCCAGCAGCTTAGTTTTCGTATCTACGCAGTATTTT.

Ten or more counts support this clonotype. V usage is TRBV5-6 and J usage is TRBJ1-2, with D possibly matching TRBD1 (5 bases). Between the trimmed V and J ends, which lost 1 base and 1 base, there was a span of 14 bases. This CDR3 has 16 amino acids. CDR1 is SGHDT and CDR2 is YYEEEE in the germline V gene. CDR3: CASSLFGTNFNYGYTF. In nucleotides, the CDR3 is TGTGCCAGCAGCTTGTTCGGGACTAACTTTAACTATGGCTACACCTTC.

This clonotype was recorded at least ten times. This sequence joins TRBV7-8 and TRBJ1-2; 7 nucleotides align to TRBD1. Germline-derived CDR1 and CDR2 are SGHVS and FQNEAQ. CDR3 size: 13 residues. Losses at the gene ends were 6 bases for V and 7 bases for J; bases not matched to a gene: 8. This CDR3 reads CASRRDSRLGYTF. CDR3 DNA sequence: TGTGCCAGCAGGAGGGACAGCCGTCTTGGCTACACCTTC. The whole variable domain, filled in from reference TRBV7-8 and TRBJ1-2, reads GAGVSQSPRYKVAKRGQDVALRCDPISGHVSLFWYQQALGQGPEFLTYFQNEAQLDKSGLPSDRFFAERPEGSVSTLKIQRTQQEDSAVYLCASRRDSRLGYTFGSGTRLTVV.

The genes are TRBV14 and TRBJ2-1, with D perhaps being TRBD1 or TRBD2 (5 bases each). Germline values: CDR1 SGHDN, CDR2 FVKESK. CDR3 size: 17 residues. The V end was cut by 4 bases, the J end by 3 bases, with 19 bases between. CDR3 coding DNA: TGTGCCAGCAGCCCGGGCTCCGGGACCCTTAGCTACAATGAGCAGTTCTTC. Translating gives CASSPGSGTLSYNEQFF.

In this sample, this clonotype turned up once. The V and J genes are TRBV20-1 and TRBJ2-7, with 11 nucleotides matching TRBD2. The V gene's germline CDR1 is DFQATT and CDR2 SNEGSKA (reference sequence). V dropped 6 bases and J dropped 2; count of bases not matched to a gene: 9. The CDR3 extends over 15 amino acids. CDR3 DNA: TGCAGTGCCAGCAGACTGACTAGCGGGACCTACGAGCAGTACTTC. As protein: CSASRLTSGTYEQYF.

This chain connects TRBV7-9 to TRBJ2-3, with TRBD2 identical over 9 bases. Trimming at V came to 4 bases and at J to 2 bases, leaving 7 bases not matched to a gene. Germline CDR1 SEHNR, CDR2 FQNEAQ (reference sequence). The CDR3 totals 16 residues. The CDR3 is CASSSTSGKPTDTQYF. The CDR3 nucleotides read TGTGCCAGCAGCTCGACTAGCGGAAAACCCACAGATACGCAGTATTTT. The variable domain in full, completed from reference TRBV7-9 and TRBJ2-3, reads DTGVSQNPRHKITKRGQNVTFRCDPISEHNRLYWYRQTLGQGPEFLTYFQNEAQLEKSRLLSDRFSAERPKGSFSTLEIQRTEQGDSAMYLCASSSTSGKPTDTQYFGPGTRLTVL.

This chain uses TRBV5-4 with TRBJ2-7; a weak D match, TRBD1 (6 bases). The ends were cut back, 4 bases at V and 2 bases at J, with 16 bases in the middle. This CDR3 is 15 amino acids long. The germline V gene encodes CDR1 SGHNT and CDR2 YYREEE (reference sequence). CDR3 sequence (DNA): TGTGCCAGCAGCCAAGAGGCTGGGACACCCTACGAGCAGTACTTC. Its translation is CASSQEAGTPYEQYF.

The gene calls are TRBV10-3 and TRBJ2-1; TRBD1 or TRBD2 may be the D gene (5 bases each). Germline CDR1 is ENHRY and CDR2 is SYGVKD. The CDR3 loop spans 14 amino acids. V was cut by 3 bases and J by 6 bases, with 12 bases left in between. In DNA, the CDR3 is TGTGCCATCAGTGAACTCGGGACGGTCAATGAGCAGTTCTTC. This codes for CAISELGTVNEQFF.

The chain employs TRBV7-2 and TRBJ2-7; 8 nucleotides agree with TRBD2. CDR1 and CDR2 from the germline V gene are SGHTA and FQGNSA. The CDR3 runs to 16 residues. Germline trimming cut 5 bases from V and 4 bases from J; bases unmatched to any gene: 13. The CDR3 nucleotides read TGTGCCAGCAGCCAAGGTGTTTCGCGGGGGGATTACGAGCAGTACTTC. This sequence encodes CASSQGVSRGDYEQYF.

A word on this clonotype: The junction does not match germline at one end; this may be a read error. The chain is built from TRBV7-7 and TRBJ2-5; a possible D gene is TRBD1 (8 bases). Germline CDR1 SSHAT, CDR2 FNYEAQ (reference sequence). The CDR3 length is 14 residues. CDR3 in amino acids: CASSRQGRAETQYF. As DNA, the CDR3 is TGTGCTAGCAGCCGACAGGGGAGGGCAGAGACCCAGTACTTC.

Concerning this clonotype itself: Since a much larger clone is just one base distant, this may be a read error. The J gene is TRBJ2-5, the V gene TRBV6-6, with 7 bases that match TRBD1. This CDR3 has 14 amino acids. CDR1 is MNHNY and CDR2 is SVGAGI in the germline V gene (reference sequence). V lost 4 bases to trimming and J lost 4 bases; unmatched junction nucleotides: 6. CDR3 coding DNA: TGTGCCAGCAGTTTCACGACAGGGCTAGAGACCCAGTACTTC. As protein: CASSFTTGLETQYF.

In its sample, this clonotype was seen a few times. This sequence joins TRBV6-6 and TRBJ2-5; D is uncertain. V was pared by 6 bases and J by 2 bases, with 10 bases between. The germline CDR1 and CDR2 sequences are MNHNY and SVGAGI (reference sequence). This CDR3 has 13 residues. This chain's CDR3 is CASSQWIQETQYF. The CDR3, as DNA: TGTGCCAGCAGCCAATGGATTCAAGAGACCCAGTACTTC.

This clonotype was counted many times. The gene calls are TRBV7-9 and TRBJ1-1; 8 bases map to TRBD1. This CDR3 contains 14 residues. V was pared by 4 bases and J by 3 bases, with 4 bases of the junction left unmatched. Germline V CDR1 and CDR2: SEHNR, FQNEAQ (reference sequence). The CDR3 DNA is TGTGCCAGCAGCTCAGCGGACAGGGACACTGAAGCTTTCTTT. Residues: CASSSADRDTEAFF.

The chain has TRBV9 and TRBJ1-1, with TRBD1 as a possible D gene (5 bases). With 0 bases removed from V and 1 base from J, the gap between germline ends came to 13 bases. CDR3 length: 16 residues. The germline V gene encodes CDR1 SGDLS and CDR2 YYNGEE. The CDR3 DNA reads TGTGCCAGCAGCGTAGGGGGCGCTGGGGCGAACACTGAAGCTTTCTTT. It yields the protein CASSVGGAGANTEAFF.

This clonotype was recorded at least ten times. This rearrangement joins TRBV7-2 to TRBJ1-3; no clear D. The V end was cut by 1 base, the J end by 1 base, with 17 bases between. The germline V gene encodes CDR1 SGHTA and CDR2 FQGNSA. This CDR3 contains 18 residues. DNA of the CDR3: TGTGCCAGCAGCTTAGAGTCGGGTGTGGCGTATTCTGGAAACACCATATATTTT. Amino acid sequence: CASSLESGVAYSGNTIYF.

This clonotype was picked up many times. The chain recombines TRBV7-9 with TRBJ1-1; 11 bases map to TRBD1. Germline lookup yields CDR1 SEHNR and CDR2 FQNEAQ (reference sequence). There are 17 residues in the CDR3. Germline trimming cut 6 bases from V and 2 bases from J; bases unmatched to any gene: 11. In nucleotides, the CDR3 is TGTGCCAGCAGTTCTGGACAGGGGGCGAGGATCAACACTGAAGCTTTCTTT. It encodes CASSSGQGARINTEAFF.

This clonotype was counted at least ten times. This chain joins TRBV5-1 and TRBJ1-2, with D tentatively TRBD1 (5 bases). V lost 0 bases to trimming and J lost 5 bases, with 8 bases between them. The CDR3 contains 13 residues. Germline CDR1 is SGHRS and CDR2 is YFSETQ. The CDR3 is CASSLEGEYGYTF. The CDR3 coding sequence is TGCGCCAGCAGCTTGGAAGGGGAATATGGCTACACCTTC.

In this sample, this clonotype turned up many times. The V call is TRBV2, the J call TRBJ2-6, with D perhaps matching TRBD2 (5 bases). Trimming shortened V by 0 bases and J by 9 bases, and 12 bases separated the two germline ends. The length of the CDR3 is 15 residues. Germline lookup yields CDR1 SNHLY and CDR2 FYNNEI. CDR3 coding DNA: TGTGCCAGCAGTGAAGCAGGTGGAGGATTCAACGTCCTGACTTTC. This gives the protein CASSEAGGGFNVLTF. The full variable domain, rest sourced from reference TRBV2 and TRBJ2-6, is EPEVTQTPSHQVTQMGQEVILRCVPISNHLYFYWYRQILGQKVEFLVSFYNNEISEKSEIFDDQFSVERPDGSNFTLKIRSTKLEDSAMYFCASSEAGGGFNVLTFGAGSRLTVL.

This clonotype came up a few times. The chain joins TRBV6-1 to TRBJ2-7; the D is unclear. CDR3 size: 18 residues. Germline V lookup: CDR1 MNHNS, CDR2 SASEGT. Trimming removed 1 base from V and 2 bases from J, with 21 bases in between. The CDR3 spells CASSEEPVIGKSTYEQYF. In DNA form, the CDR3 reads TGTGCCAGCAGTGAAGAACCGGTAATCGGTAAATCTACCTACGAGCAGTACTTC.

A few counts support this clonotype. The genes are TRBV7-9 and TRBJ2-2, with 8 bases fitting TRBD2. The length of the CDR3 is 15 residues. Germline values: CDR1 SEHNR, CDR2 FQNEAQ (reference sequence). Unmatched junction bases numbered 8, after V lost 5 bases and J lost 6 bases. The CDR3, as DNA: TGTGCCAGCAGCAAGTTTAGCGGGATCCCCGGGGAGCTGTTTTTT. Encoded protein: CASSKFSGIPGELFF. Combining the CDR3 with reference TRBV7-9 and TRBJ2-2 gives the whole variable domain DTGVSQNPRHKITKRGQNVTFRCDPISEHNRLYWYRQTLGQGPEFLTYFQNEAQLEKSRLLSDRFSAERPKGSFSTLEIQRTEQGDSAMYLCASSKFSGIPGELFFGEGSRLTVL.

The rearrangement joins TRBV20-1 to TRBJ2-3; no clear D. Trimming cost V 3 bases and J 1 base, with 11 bases left between them. Germline V gene lookup returns CDR1 DFQATT and CDR2 SNEGSKA (reference sequence). The CDR3 consists of 14 residues. Here the CDR3 reads CSASDVAGTDTQYF. CDR3 in DNA: TGCAGTGCTAGCGACGTTGCGGGCACAGATACGCAGTATTTT.